This T cell receptor (beta chain) came from a study of blood T cells in healthy people across ages. Study results and caveats: Per million T cells, TCR beta diversity dropped about linearly as age rose.

It was with a sample-barcoded 5' primer and a J-beta primer mix that a second PCR of roughly 6 to 11 cycles was run. Carrying 12 random nucleotides, a template-switch adaptor labeled each individual cDNA molecule. TCRdb called the 5' RACE reads again in MiXCR, with one record for every CDR3 protein. The table has over 600,000 distinct CDR3 sequences, around 41% seen once. There were at least 5 micrograms of total RNA extracted from every sample. Germline CDR1 and CDR2: SQVTM and ANQGSEA. This CDR3 region has 13 residues. V lost 4 bases and J lost 4, with 11 bases in between. Concerning this clonotype: What it binds is not known.

The chain recombines TRBV29-1 with TRBJ2-1; no clear D gene. This TCR was sampled from an elderly man in good health. The specimen was blood. Written as DNA, the CDR3 is TGCAGCGTTGTAGGAGACGGGTACAATGAGCAGTTCTTC. It codes for CSVVGDGYNEQFF.